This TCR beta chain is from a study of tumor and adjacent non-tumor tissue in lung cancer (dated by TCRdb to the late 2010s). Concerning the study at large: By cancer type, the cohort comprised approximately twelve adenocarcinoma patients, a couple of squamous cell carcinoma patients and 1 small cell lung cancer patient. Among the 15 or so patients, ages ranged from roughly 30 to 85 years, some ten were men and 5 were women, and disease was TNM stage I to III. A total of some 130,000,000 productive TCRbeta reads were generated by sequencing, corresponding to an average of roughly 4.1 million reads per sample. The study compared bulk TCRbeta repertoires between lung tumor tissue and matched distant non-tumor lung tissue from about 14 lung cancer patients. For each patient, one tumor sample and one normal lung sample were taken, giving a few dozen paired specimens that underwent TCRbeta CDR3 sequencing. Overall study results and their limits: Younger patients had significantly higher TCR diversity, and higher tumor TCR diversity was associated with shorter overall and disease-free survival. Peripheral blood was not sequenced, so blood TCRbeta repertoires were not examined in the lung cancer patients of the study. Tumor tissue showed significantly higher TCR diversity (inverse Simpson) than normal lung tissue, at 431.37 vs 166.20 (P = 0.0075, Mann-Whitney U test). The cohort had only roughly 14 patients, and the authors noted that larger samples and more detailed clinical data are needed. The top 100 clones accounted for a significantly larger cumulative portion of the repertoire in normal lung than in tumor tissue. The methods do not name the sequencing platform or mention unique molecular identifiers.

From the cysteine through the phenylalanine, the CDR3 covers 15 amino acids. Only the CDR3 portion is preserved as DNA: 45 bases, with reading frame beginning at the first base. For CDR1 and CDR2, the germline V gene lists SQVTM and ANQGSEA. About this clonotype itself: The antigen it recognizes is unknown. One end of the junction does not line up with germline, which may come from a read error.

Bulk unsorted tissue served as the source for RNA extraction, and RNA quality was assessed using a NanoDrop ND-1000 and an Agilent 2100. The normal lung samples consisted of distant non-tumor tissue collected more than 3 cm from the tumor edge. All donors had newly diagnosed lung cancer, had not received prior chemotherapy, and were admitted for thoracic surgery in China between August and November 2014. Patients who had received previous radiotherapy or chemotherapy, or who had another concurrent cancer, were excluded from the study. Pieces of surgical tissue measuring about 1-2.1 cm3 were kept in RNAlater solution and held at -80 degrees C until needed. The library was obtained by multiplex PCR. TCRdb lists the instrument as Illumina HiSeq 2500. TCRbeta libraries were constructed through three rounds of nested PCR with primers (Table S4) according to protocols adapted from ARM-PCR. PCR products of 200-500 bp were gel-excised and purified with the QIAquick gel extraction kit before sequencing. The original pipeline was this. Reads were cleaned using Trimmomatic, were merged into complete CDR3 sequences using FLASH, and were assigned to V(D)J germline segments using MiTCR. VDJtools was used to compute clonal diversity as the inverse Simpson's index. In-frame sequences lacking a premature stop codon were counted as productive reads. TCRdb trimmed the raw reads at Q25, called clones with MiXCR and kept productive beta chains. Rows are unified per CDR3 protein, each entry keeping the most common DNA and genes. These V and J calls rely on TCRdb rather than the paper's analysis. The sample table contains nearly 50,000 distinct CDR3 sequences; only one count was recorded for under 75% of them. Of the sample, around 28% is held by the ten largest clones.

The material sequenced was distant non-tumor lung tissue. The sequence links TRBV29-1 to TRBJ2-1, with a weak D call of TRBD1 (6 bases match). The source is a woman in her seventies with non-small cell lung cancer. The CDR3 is CSSTPLGDTYNEQFF. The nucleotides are TGCAGCTCTACACCCTTGGGGGACACCTACAATGAACAGTTCTTC.